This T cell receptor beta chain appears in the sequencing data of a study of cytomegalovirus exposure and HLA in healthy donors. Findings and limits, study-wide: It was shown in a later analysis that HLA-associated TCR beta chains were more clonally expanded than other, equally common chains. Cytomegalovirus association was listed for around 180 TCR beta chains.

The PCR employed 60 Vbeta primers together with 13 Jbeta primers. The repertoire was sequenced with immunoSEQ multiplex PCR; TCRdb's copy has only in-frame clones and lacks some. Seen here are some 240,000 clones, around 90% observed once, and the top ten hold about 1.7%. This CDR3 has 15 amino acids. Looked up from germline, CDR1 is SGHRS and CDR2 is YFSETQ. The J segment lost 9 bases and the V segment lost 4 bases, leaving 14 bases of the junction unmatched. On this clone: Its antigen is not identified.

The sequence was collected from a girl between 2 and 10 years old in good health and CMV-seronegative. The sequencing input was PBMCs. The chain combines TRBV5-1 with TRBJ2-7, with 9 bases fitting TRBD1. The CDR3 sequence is CASSLGTGSLVLQYF. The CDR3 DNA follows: TGCGCCAGCAGCCTGGGGACAGGGAGTCTAGTTTTGCAGTACTTC.